This paragraph reports one T cell receptor beta chain. Its matching antigen is unknown. The source of the sample is a study of OX40 agonist ivuxolimab in advanced cancers. About the study: Those treated in dose escalation had hepatocellular carcinoma, melanoma, renal cell cancer or head and neck cancer. Overall study findings and caveats: Relative to CD4+, CD8+ T cells held more expanded clones on average. Antigen targets of the expanded peripheral T cells went undetermined.

Sequenced by immunoSEQ multiplex PCR; TCRdb stores in-frame clones only, minus some. The table lists 45,000 to 50,000 clones, roughly 93% of them singletons. CDR3 length: 14 residues. Trimming left V 3 bases short and J 4 bases short, with 7 bases between. Germline V gene sequence: CDR1 SGHVS, CDR2 FNYEAQ. Patients were ruled out by autoimmune disease history or systemic immunosuppression. V gene TRBV7-6 combines with J gene TRBJ1-6; D gene unclear. The source of this sequence is an adult with an advanced solid tumor such as melanoma, head and neck, liver or kidney cancer. The specimen was CD4+ or CD8+ T cells sorted from blood, collected in a trial of the OX40 agonist ivuxolimab. In DNA, the CDR3 is TGTGCCAGCAGCTTGACACCGTATAATTCACCCCTCCACTTT. Its translation is CASSLTPYNSPLHF. Complete variable domain (other parts from reference TRBV7-6 and TRBJ1-6): GAGVSQSPRYKVTKRGQDVALRCDPISGHVSLYWYRQALGQGPEFLTYFNYEAQQDKSGLPNDRFSAERPEGSISTLTIQRTEQRDSAMYRCASSLTPYNSPLHFGNGTRLTVT.